These T cell receptor beta chains were read from a single sample in a study of identical twins. TCRdb re-analysed the 5' RACE reads in MiXCR, keeping a single row per CDR3 protein. Of roughly 260,000 distinct CDR3 sequences listed, around 15% are singletons. Sequencing used memory (CD45RO+) T cells sorted from blood. The receptors originated from a woman under 30 in good health. Both conserved end residues are part of each CDR3. The order of the fields is clone size, D gene, V gene, J gene, CDR3 DNA, CDR3 protein. D genes are given only for firm matches. Only part of the rows carry a size: once, few, many, or a class if the clone is expanded.

>NA|NA|TRBV5-1|TRBJ2-5
TGCGCCAGCAGCTTGGACCTAGCATCAGAGACCCAGTACTTC
CASSLDLASETQYF
>NA|TRBD2|TRBV4-3|TRBJ2-7
TGCGCCAGCAGCCAAGAAATAGCGGGAGGGTTCGAGCAGTACTTC
CASSQEIAGGFEQYF
>few|NA|TRBV6-5|TRBJ2-2
TGTGCCAGCAGTTACCTGGCAGGGGAGAACACCGGGGAGCTGTTTTTT
CASSYLAGENTGELFF
>NA|NA|TRBV7-9|TRBJ2-3
TGTGCCAGCAGCTCGAGGACCCCTAAGGCGCAGTATTTT
CASSSRTPKAQYF
>NA|TRBD2|TRBV3-1|TRBJ2-1
TGTGCCAGCAGCCATCTAGCGGGGGAGAACAATGAGCAGTTCTTC
CASSHLAGENNEQFF
>NA|TRBD2|TRBV20-1|TRBJ2-1
TGCAGTGCTGGGGCCCGGGGGGACTCCTACAATGAGCAGTTCTTC
CSAGARGDSYNEQFF
>NA|TRBD2|TRBV18|TRBJ2-6
TGTGCCAGCTCGACCGGGGGGTCCGGGGCCAACGTCCTGACTTTC
CASSTGGSGANVLTF
>few|NA|TRBV20-1|TRBJ1-4
TGCAGTGCTAGCCTCGGACCGGCTAATGAAAAACTGTTTTTT
CSASLGPANEKLFF
>many|NA|TRBV12-3/TRBV12-4|TRBJ1-2
TGTGCCAGCAGTTTGGGGCAGGGAGCTAACTATGGCTACACCTTC
CASSLGQGANYGYTF
>NA|TRBD2|TRBV12-3/TRBV12-4|TRBJ2-3
TGTGCCAGCAGTCTAGCGGCGGGTATGAGTACAGATACGCAGTATTTT
CASSLAAGMSTDTQYF
>few|NA|TRBV5-1|TRBJ2-2
TGCGCCAGCAGCTTTAGCCTGAACACCGGGGAGCTGTTTTTT
CASSFSLNTGELFF
>few|TRBD2|TRBV5-1|TRBJ2-1
TGCGCCAGCAGCCTTAGGACTAGCGGGGGAGTGTACAATGAGCAGTTCTTC
CASSLRTSGGVYNEQFF
>many|NA|TRBV20-1|TRBJ2-3
TGCAGTGCTTGGTGGGACACAGATACGCAGTATTTT
CSAWWDTDTQYF
>many|NA|TRBV28|TRBJ2-7
TGTGCCAGCATTCGGCGGGGCTCCGAGCAGTACTTC
CASIRRGSEQYF
>NA|TRBD1|TRBV20-1|TRBJ1-4
TGCAGTGCTAGAGATCTACAGGGGTCACGTGAAAAACTGTTTTTT
CSARDLQGSREKLFF
>NA|NA|TRBV6-5|TRBJ2-2
TGTGCCAGCAGTTATCGGCGGAACACCGGGGAGCTGTTTTTT
CASSYRRNTGELFF
>many|NA|TRBV12-3/TRBV12-4|TRBJ1-2
TGTGCCAGCGGACGGCTCTCTGGCTACACCTTC
CASGRLSGYTF
>NA|NA|TRBV6-1|TRBJ2-3
TGTGCCAGCAGTACGGTACGAAGCACAGATACGCAGTATTTT
CASSTVRSTDTQYF
>NA|TRBD2|TRBV7-6|TRBJ2-7
TGTGCCAGCGGCATACCGGGACTAGCACTCCCATCCTACGAGCAGTACTTC
CASGIPGLALPSYEQYF
>NA|NA|TRBV30|TRBJ1-1
TGTGCCGGGACATCTCATGGCGAAGCTTTCTTT
CAGTSHGEAFF
>NA|NA|TRBV4-1|TRBJ2-7
TGCGCCAGCAGCCAGCCGAGGGGGGATAGCGATAATATGGCCTACGAGCAGTACTTC
CASSQPRGDSDNMAYEQYF
>few|NA|TRBV10-3|TRBJ2-6
TGTGCCATCAGTGAGTCGAGCTCCGGGGCCAACGTCCTGACTTTC
CAISESSSGANVLTF
>NA|TRBD1|TRBV20-1|TRBJ1-1
TGCAGTGCTAGAGGCCTAGATGGACAGGGGATAAAGGACACTGAAGCTTTCTTT
CSARGLDGQGIKDTEAFF
>few|TRBD2|TRBV10-2|TRBJ2-5
TGCGCCAGCAGTGTAGCGGGAGGCCATCAAGAGACCCAGTACTTC
CASSVAGGHQETQYF